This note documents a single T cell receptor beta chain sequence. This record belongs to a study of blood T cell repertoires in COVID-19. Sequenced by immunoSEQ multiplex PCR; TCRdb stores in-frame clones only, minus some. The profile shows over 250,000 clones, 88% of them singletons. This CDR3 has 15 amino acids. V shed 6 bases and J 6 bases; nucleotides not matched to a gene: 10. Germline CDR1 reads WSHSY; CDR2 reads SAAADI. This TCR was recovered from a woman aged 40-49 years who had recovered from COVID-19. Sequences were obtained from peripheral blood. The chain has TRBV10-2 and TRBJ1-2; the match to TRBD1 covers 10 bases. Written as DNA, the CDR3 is TGCGCCAGCAGACCCAATTCCGGGACAGGGGATGGCTACACCTTC. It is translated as CASRPNSGTGDGYTF.